One and the same sample provided the 6 T cell receptor beta chains below, sequenced in a study of blood T cell repertoires in COVID-19 (dated by TCRdb to 2018 to 2021). The method behind the library was the immunoSEQ multiplex PCR assay. TCRdb re-hosts the immuneACCESS table, in-frame sequences only. Its copies lack some clones; in the studies checked, an unresolved V gene accounts for under half of them, and the cause for the rest is not known. This sample has about 250,000 clones in its table, and 70% to 90% of those were observed once. The ten largest clones add up to 2% to 2.5% of the sample. The sample was peripheral blood. Receptors originate from a woman between 35 and 50 years old who had recovered from COVID-19.

The chain combines TRBV6-5 with TRBJ1-4, with 8 bases that match TRBD1. This CDR3 has 15 residues. Trimming at V came to 6 bases and at J to 5 bases, leaving 8 bases not matched to a gene. The germline CDR1 and CDR2 sequences are MNHEY and SVGAGI. The CDR3 spells CASSVDRGGNEKLFF. CDR3 coding DNA: TGTGCCAGCAGCGTTGACAGGGGCGGGAATGAAAAACTGTTTTTT.

The chain recombines TRBV19 with TRBJ1-2, with D possibly being TRBD1 (6 bases). With 7 bases removed from V and 1 base from J, the gap between germline ends came to 19 bases. This CDR3 has 16 amino acids. Germline CDR1 and CDR2: LNHDA and SQIVND (reference sequence). DNA for the CDR3: TGTGCCAGTAATCCCCGTCGTACAGGGAATAACTATGGCTACACCTTC. Protein sequence: CASNPRRTGNNYGYTF.

The chain is built from TRBV18 and TRBJ2-3, with D tentatively TRBD2 (5 bases). Trimming took off 6 bases at V and 6 bases at J, with 7 bases between the two ends. The CDR3 loop spans 11 amino acids. CDR1 KGHSH and CDR2 LQKENI come from the germline V gene. CDR3 nucleotides: TGTGCCAGCTCGGACTCGGATACGCAGTATTTT. It codes for CASSDSDTQYF.

The chain couples TRBV7-2 to TRBJ2-7; D is uncertain. This CDR3 region has 13 residues. Germline CDR1 SGHTA, CDR2 FQGNSA. V was shortened by 3 bases and J by 2 bases, with 8 bases between the two germline ends. CDR3 amino acids: CASSFVSAYEQYF. The CDR3 nucleotides are TGTGCCAGCAGCTTCGTCTCGGCCTACGAGCAGTACTTC.

Concerning this clone itself: Its ends do not fully match the called genes, so a read error is possible. The V gene is TRBV4-2, the J gene TRBJ2-7; tentatively, D is TRBD1 (5 bases). Germline CDR1 and CDR2: LGHNA and YNFKEQ. This CDR3 spans 13 amino acids. The CDR3 region has the DNA TGTGCCAGCAGCCGAGAACCCGCCAGGGAATGTTCGTTC. Translation: CASSREPARECSF.

The V and J genes are TRBV14 and TRBJ2-1, with 7 bases matching TRBD1. The trim removed 4 bases at V and 7 bases at J, leaving 10 bases unmatched. CDR1 is SGHDN, CDR2 FVKESK, per germline. The CDR3 is 15 amino acids. The CDR3 reads CASSPWTGRGNEQFF. CDR3 bases: TGTGCCAGCAGCCCTTGGACAGGTAGGGGTAATGAGCAGTTCTTC.